These 21 T cell receptor beta chains were all obtained from the same sample, sequenced in a study of cytomegalovirus exposure and HLA in healthy donors (dated by TCRdb to 2016 to 2017). Receptors were amplified or captured by the immunoSEQ multiplex PCR assay. The multiplex PCR relied on a mix of 60 forward primers for TCR Vbeta segments and 13 reverse primers for TCR Jbeta segments. Drawn from immuneACCESS, this table holds only the in-frame rearrangements with V and J called that TCRdb kept. Clones are partly lost; checked studies trace under half to an unresolved V gene and leave the rest unexplained. The sample table contains over 100,000 clones; only one count was recorded for under 70% of them. The ten top clones hold about 9% of the sample. Sequenced input: PBMCs. The receptors come from a man aged 25 to 40 in good health and CMV-seropositive.

The chain uses TRBV27 and TRBJ1-5, with a possible D match to TRBD1 (5 bases). CDR1 is MNHEY, CDR2 SMNVEV, per germline (reference sequence). Trimming removed 4 bases at V and 7 bases at J, with 11 bases between. The CDR3 is 13 residues long. As DNA, the CDR3 is TGTGCCAGCAGTTGGGGGGTTGGGCAGCCCCAGCATTTT. Translating it yields CASSWGVGQPQHF.

The genes are TRBV30 and TRBJ1-4; the match to TRBD1 covers 7 bases. This CDR3 spans 15 amino acids. V was pared by 4 bases and J by 5 bases, with 10 bases of the junction left unmatched. Germline V gene lookup returns CDR1 GTSNPN and CDR2 SVGIG (reference sequence). CDR3 sequence reads: CAWTVGGVANEKLFF. CDR3 in DNA: TGTGCCTGGACGGTAGGGGGCGTGGCGAATGAAAAACTGTTTTTT.

This clone has only one observation. The chain uses TRBV14 and TRBJ1-3; D is undetermined. CDR1 and CDR2 (germline): SGHDN, FVKESK. The CDR3 totals 13 residues. The V end was cut by 4 bases, the J end by 0 bases, with 4 bases between. This CDR3 reads CASSPSSGNTIYF. DNA for the CDR3: TGTGCCAGCAGCCCTAGCTCTGGAAACACCATATATTTT.

The chain recombines TRBV4-3 with TRBJ2-2; 7 nucleotides align to TRBD2. The CDR3 covers 16 residues. Germline V gene lookup returns CDR1 LGHNA and CDR2 YSLEER. V dropped 2 bases and J dropped 2; count of bases not matched to a gene: 5. CDR3 nucleotide sequence: TGCGCCAGCAGCCAATCCGGCGGGAGCAACACCGGGGAGCTGTTTTTT. It specifies CASSQSGGSNTGELFF.

The chain joins TRBV6-5 to TRBJ1-5; D is possibly TRBD1 (6 bases). The CDR3 length is 14 residues. V was clipped by 6 bases and J by 2 bases, with 11 bases between them. Germline V gene lookup returns CDR1 MNHEY and CDR2 SVGAGI. CDR3 region: CASRGGGGNQPQHF. The CDR3 region has the DNA TGTGCCAGCAGGGGAGGGGGGGGCAATCAGCCCCAGCATTTT.

This clone showed up just a few times. V and J are TRBV7-6 and TRBJ1-6; TRBD1 agrees at 7 bases. Germline V gene sequence: CDR1 SGHVS, CDR2 FNYEAQ. V dropped 5 bases and J dropped 6; count of bases not matched to a gene: 4. The CDR3 extends over 14 amino acids. The CDR3 protein is CASSRDRLNSPLHF. The CDR3 DNA reads TGTGCCAGCAGCCGGGACAGACTTAATTCACCCCTCCACTTT.

V and J are TRBV11-2 and TRBJ2-3; weak D call: TRBD1 (6 bases). V lost 2 bases and J lost 1, with 7 bases in between. Looked up from germline, CDR1 is SGHAT and CDR2 is FQNNGV. The CDR3 is 14 amino acids. The CDR3, as DNA: TGTGCCAGCAGCTTAAGACAGGGCACAGATACGCAGTATTTT. This codes for CASSLRQGTDTQYF.

The gene calls are TRBV5-1 and TRBJ2-1, with TRBD1 matching 7 bases. The CDR3 covers 14 residues. The trim removed 4 bases at V and 6 bases at J, leaving 7 bases unmatched. Per the germline V gene, CDR1 is SGHRS and CDR2 is YFSETQ. CDR3 DNA sequence: TGCGCCAGCAGCCCTCCGACAGGGAGCAATGAGCAGTTCTTC. It codes for CASSPPTGSNEQFF. Together with reference TRBV5-1 and TRBJ2-1, the CDR3 gives the full variable domain: KAGVTQTPRYLIKTRGQQVTLSCSPISGHRSVSWYQQTPGQGLQFLFEYFSETQRNKGNFPGRFSGRQFSNSRSEMNVSTLELGDSALYLCASSPPTGSNEQFFGPGTRLTVL.

This clone was counted a single time. The genes are TRBV7-9 and TRBJ2-1; 8 bases line up with TRBD1. With V trimmed by 3 bases and J by 7 bases, 8 bases remained unmatched. This CDR3 is built from 15 residues. Germline V gene sequence: CDR1 SEHNR, CDR2 FQNEAQ (reference sequence). CDR3 in DNA: TGTGCCAGCAGCTTCAGGACAGGGAGTAGTAATGAGCAGTTCTTC. Its translation: CASSFRTGSSNEQFF.

The chain employs TRBV28 and TRBJ2-7; 10 positions match TRBD2. V shed 3 bases and J 5 bases; nucleotides not matched to a gene: 10. Per germline, CDR1 MDHEN and CDR2 SYDVKM. The CDR3 consists of 16 residues. The CDR3 DNA reads as TGTGCCAGCAGTTTTTCGAATAGCGGGAGGCAGGACGAGCAGTACGTC. The encoded protein is CASSFSNSGRQDEQYV.

This sequence joins TRBV5-1 and TRBJ2-3; TRBD1 matches at 8 bases. Germline trimming cut 4 bases from V and 1 base from J; bases unmatched to any gene: 2. Germline assignment: CDR1 SGHRS and CDR2 YFSETQ. CDR3 size: 14 residues. The CDR3 bases are TGCGCCAGCAGCATGGGACAGGGCACAGATACGCAGTATTTT. Its protein is CASSMGQGTDTQYF.

This chain uses TRBV10-3 with TRBJ2-1, with 9 bases matching TRBD1. Germline CDR1 ENHRY, CDR2 SYGVKD. The CDR3 is 15 amino acids. Trimming took 4 bases from V and 5 from J; bases not matched to a gene: 6. The CDR3, as DNA: TGTGCCATCAGTGGGGGCCGGGACAGGGACAATGAGCAGTTCTTC. Residues: CAISGGRDRDNEQFF.

V gene TRBV2 combines with J gene TRBJ2-7; tentative D call: TRBD1 (6 bases). Trimming removed 6 bases from V and 13 bases from J, with 19 bases in between. In germline, CDR1 is SNHLY, CDR2 FYNNEI. The CDR3 has 12 residues. CDR3 coding DNA: TGTGCCAGCAGCGTCCGGGACACACTACGATACTTC. It encodes CASSVRDTLRYF.

V and J are TRBV7-9 and TRBJ1-1, with TRBD1 matching over 7 bases. CDR3 length: 13 amino acids. The germline CDR1 and CDR2 sequences are SEHNR and FQNEAQ (reference sequence). After removal of 5 bases from V and 6 bases from J, the junction contained 6 bases not matched to a gene. The CDR3 reads CASSGTGVAEAFF. As DNA, the CDR3 is TGTGCCAGCAGCGGCACAGGGGTAGCTGAAGCTTTCTTT.

This sequence joins TRBV28 and TRBJ2-7; 7 bases align to TRBD1. The CDR3 runs to 16 residues. Trimming cost V 4 bases and J 4 bases; bases outside gene matches: 13. CDR1 is MDHEN, CDR2 SYDVKM, per germline. The CDR3 protein is CASSSTGSTKGYEQYV. The CDR3 DNA reads as TGTGCCAGCAGTTCGACAGGGTCGACTAAAGGATACGAGCAGTACGTC.

This sequence joins TRBV7-2 and TRBJ1-3; the match to TRBD1 covers 8 bases. Germline CDR1 and CDR2: SGHTA and FQGNSA. The CDR3 has 17 amino acids. The V gene end was trimmed by 1 base and the J gene end by 4 bases; junction bases not matched to a gene: 9. CDR3 sequence: CASSLGPDRALGNTIYF. The CDR3 coding sequence is TGTGCCAGCAGCTTAGGACCGGACAGGGCATTAGGAAACACCATATATTTT.

The chain recombines TRBV7-9 with TRBJ1-5; 7 nucleotides match TRBD1. V trimming: 2 bases; J trimming: 4 bases; junction bases outside the gene matches: 5. CDR1 is SEHNR and CDR2 is FQNEAQ in the germline V gene (reference sequence). The CDR3 has 15 residues. This chain's CDR3 is CASSLSTGSNQPQHF. In nucleotides, the CDR3 is TGTGCCAGCAGCTTATCGACAGGGAGTAATCAGCCCCAGCATTTT.

This clone was seen a handful of times. The V call is TRBV4-1, the J call TRBJ1-1; the D gene is possibly TRBD1 (5 bases). The V end lost 0 bases, the J end lost 5 bases, and 13 bases lay between the germline ends. CDR3 size: 15 residues. Germline V lookup: CDR1 MGHRA, CDR2 YSYEKL. This CDR3 reads CASSQDFGRVTEAFF. The CDR3 region has the DNA TGCGCCAGCAGCCAAGATTTTGGCAGGGTAACTGAAGCTTTCTTT.

The chain uses TRBV10-3 and TRBJ1-1; TRBD1 matches 7 bases. Germline trimming cut 6 bases from V and 1 base from J; bases unmatched to any gene: 5. Germline CDR1 reads ENHRY; CDR2 reads SYGVKD. CDR3 length equals 14 residues. The CDR3 DNA reads as TGTGCCATCAGATCGGACAGGAGGAACACTGAAGCTTTCTTT. Translation: CAIRSDRRNTEAFF.

This clone has just a few counts. Germline is not matched at one junction end, which may reflect a read error. V gene TRBV29-1 combines with J gene TRBJ1-1, with D possibly being TRBD1 (6 bases). Per the germline V gene, CDR1 is SQVTM and CDR2 is ANQGSEA. This CDR3 spans 12 amino acids. In DNA, the CDR3 is TGTATGTATGGACAGCAGAACACTGAAGCTTTCTTT. Protein: CMYGQQNTEAFF.

The gene calls are TRBV28 and TRBJ1-2; D may be TRBD1 (5 bases). The V end was cut by 3 bases, the J end by 1 base, with 12 bases between. The germline CDR1 and CDR2 sequences are MDHEN and SYDVKM. This CDR3 region has 15 residues. CDR3 residues: CASSFLDKFNYGYTF. DNA for the CDR3: TGTGCCAGCAGTTTCTTGGACAAGTTTAACTATGGCTACACCTTC.